A selection of T cell receptor beta chains follows, all from one sample in a study of T cell repertoires in cytomegalovirus infection. TCRdb re-called the reads through MiXCR, storing one row per CDR3 protein. This table has under 200,000 distinct CDR3 sequences, under 30% appearing once. The specimen sequenced was PBMCs. These receptors originate from a human donor in good health (CMV status not recorded). Some clones in this sample may be carry-over from other donors' samples. Each CDR3 is given with its conserved first and last residue. Clone size, where shown, is once, few, many, or a class for clones that have expanded.

abundance: many; v_gene: TRBV7-8; j_gene: TRBJ2-2; len: 15; CDR3aa: CASSLTSGVTGELFF
abundance: .; v_gene: TRBV5-5; j_gene: TRBJ2-5; len: 15; CDR3aa: CASSLVGPIQETQYF
abundance: few; v_gene: TRBV7-9; j_gene: TRBJ2-1; len: 13; CDR3aa: CASSSRWGGQQFF
abundance: few; v_gene: TRBV7-2; j_gene: TRBJ1-2; len: 15; CDR3aa: CASSFLTGDPLGYTF
abundance: .; v_gene: TRBV20-1; j_gene: TRBJ2-5; len: 13; CDR3aa: CSARRQLEETQYF
abundance: few; v_gene: TRBV7-2; j_gene: TRBJ1-2; len: 12; CDR3aa: CASSRGVNGYTF
abundance: .; v_gene: TRBV5-1; j_gene: TRBJ2-2; len: 14; CDR3aa: CATRDRDIYGELFF
abundance: .; v_gene: TRBV6-2/TRBV6-3; j_gene: TRBJ2-7; len: 15; CDR3aa: CASNLAGGGSYEQYF
abundance: few; v_gene: TRBV2; j_gene: TRBJ1-6; len: 13; CDR3aa: CASSENGGSPLHF
abundance: .; v_gene: TRBV4-1; j_gene: TRBJ1-2; len: 13; CDR3aa: CASSRTATYGYTF
abundance: few; v_gene: TRBV19; j_gene: TRBJ1-2; len: 15; CDR3aa: CASTSLQDYAHGYTF
abundance: .; v_gene: TRBV29-1; j_gene: TRBJ1-1; len: 13; CDR3aa: CSVAGEENTEAFF
abundance: few; v_gene: TRBV2; j_gene: TRBJ1-5; len: 15; CDR3aa: CASSAAKGSNQPQHF
abundance: few; v_gene: TRBV6-2/TRBV6-3; j_gene: TRBJ1-5; len: 17; CDR3aa: CASSYSIGDKMSQPQHF
abundance: .; v_gene: TRBV6-5; j_gene: TRBJ1-6; len: 17; CDR3aa: CASSYSRGASYNSPLHF
abundance: .; v_gene: TRBV7-9; j_gene: TRBJ2-7; len: 14; CDR3aa: CASSSRGKPYEQYF
abundance: .; v_gene: TRBV6-1; j_gene: TRBJ2-5; len: 14; CDR3aa: CASSVNRGRETQYF
abundance: few; v_gene: TRBV2; j_gene: TRBJ1-6; len: 15; CDR3aa: CASSETGQGGSPLHF
abundance: few; v_gene: TRBV12-3/TRBV12-4; j_gene: TRBJ2-3; len: 12; CDR3aa: CASSHRSDTQYF
abundance: few; v_gene: TRBV12-5; j_gene: TRBJ1-2; len: 11; CDR3aa: CASGLGQQPTF
abundance: .; v_gene: TRBV20-1; j_gene: TRBJ2-2; len: 14; CDR3aa: CSAQRDAYTGELFF
abundance: many; v_gene: TRBV7-2; j_gene: TRBJ1-1; len: 16; CDR3aa: CASSAHRTAMNTEAFF
abundance: .; v_gene: TRBV5-1; j_gene: TRBJ2-2; len: 15; CDR3aa: CASSDYRGRNGELFF
abundance: .; v_gene: TRBV19; j_gene: TRBJ2-5; len: 16; CDR3aa: CASSIGTSGLSWTQYF
abundance: .; v_gene: TRBV7-9; j_gene: TRBJ2-5; len: 15; CDR3aa: CASSLPTSAGQTQYF
abundance: once; v_gene: TRBV12-3/TRBV12-4; j_gene: TRBJ2-5; len: 16; CDR3aa: CASSFAVPGPKETQYF
abundance: few; v_gene: TRBV15; j_gene: TRBJ2-1; len: 16; CDR3aa: CATSGGLAGNYNEQFF
abundance: few; v_gene: TRBV6-1; j_gene: TRBJ1-2; len: 16; CDR3aa: CASTLREGAVSYGYTF
abundance: .; v_gene: TRBV7-2; j_gene: TRBJ2-7; len: 15; CDR3aa: CASSLSRDRPYEQYF
abundance: few; v_gene: TRBV12-5; j_gene: TRBJ2-5; len: 16; CDR3aa: CASGPEGLAGEQTQYF
abundance: .; v_gene: TRBV10-3; j_gene: TRBJ1-4; len: 12; CDR3aa: CAISGSGEKLFF
abundance: .; v_gene: TRBV23-1; j_gene: TRBJ2-5; len: 16; CDR3aa: CASSHFPHRGQETQYF
abundance: few; v_gene: TRBV28; j_gene: TRBJ1-5; len: 13; CDR3aa: CASRVEDAGAQHF
abundance: .; v_gene: TRBV7-3; j_gene: TRBJ1-1; len: 15; CDR3aa: CASSLGRAGDTEAFF
abundance: few; v_gene: TRBV12-3/TRBV12-4; j_gene: TRBJ1-5; len: 14; CDR3aa: CASSLGSANQPQHF
abundance: few; v_gene: TRBV6-5; j_gene: TRBJ1-2; len: 13; CDR3aa: CASSSSGGQGYTF
abundance: .; v_gene: TRBV7-9; j_gene: TRBJ2-6; len: 19; CDR3aa: CASSLVGQGATSGANVLTF
abundance: many; v_gene: TRBV7-2; j_gene: TRBJ1-2; len: 12; CDR3aa: CASSQGPLPYTF